Ten or more counts support the clone carrying this T cell receptor beta chain. Its antigen is currently unknown. These data belong to a study of regulatory T cells in long-lasting Graves disease. Across the study: Graves' cases, newly diagnosed, had used antithyroid drugs under 3 months.

After removal of 4 bases from V and 9 bases from J, the junction contained 12 bases not matched to a gene. The CDR3 sequence is 16 residues long. Study outcomes and limitations: Persistent disease samples used TRBV28, TRBJ1-2 and TRBJ2-5 preferentially.

Time point defined: newly diagnosed GD, antithyroid drugs for less than 3 months. Generation of the TCR library employed RNA extracted from PBMCs. Patients all came to the study from an endocrinology department in Xi'an, China. An approximately 10-milliliter sample of peripheral blood was drawn into EDTA tubes. iRepertoire HTBI primers and Arm-PCR of CDR3 regions built TCR beta libraries. From the multiplex PCR reads, TCRdb called clonotypes with MiXCR, one entry per CDR3 protein. There are 400,000 to 500,000 distinct CDR3 sequences in the sample; about 15% occur only once, and over 15% lies in the top ten. These data were likewise used in another study, on T cells in Graves' hyperthyroidism and ophthalmopathy.

The chain joins TRBV12-3 or TRBV12-4 to TRBJ2-1, with 10 bases matching TRBD2. Sequences were derived from peripheral blood mononuclear cells (PBMCs), sampled at new diagnosis, from a patient treated with antithyroid drugs. This receptor was obtained from a woman aged 50 to 60 with Graves disease. CDR3 in amino acids: CASSSPPAGGPGEQFF. CDR3 sequence (DNA): TGTGCCAGCAGTTCCCCCCCAGCGGGAGGGCCGGGTGAGCAGTTCTTC.